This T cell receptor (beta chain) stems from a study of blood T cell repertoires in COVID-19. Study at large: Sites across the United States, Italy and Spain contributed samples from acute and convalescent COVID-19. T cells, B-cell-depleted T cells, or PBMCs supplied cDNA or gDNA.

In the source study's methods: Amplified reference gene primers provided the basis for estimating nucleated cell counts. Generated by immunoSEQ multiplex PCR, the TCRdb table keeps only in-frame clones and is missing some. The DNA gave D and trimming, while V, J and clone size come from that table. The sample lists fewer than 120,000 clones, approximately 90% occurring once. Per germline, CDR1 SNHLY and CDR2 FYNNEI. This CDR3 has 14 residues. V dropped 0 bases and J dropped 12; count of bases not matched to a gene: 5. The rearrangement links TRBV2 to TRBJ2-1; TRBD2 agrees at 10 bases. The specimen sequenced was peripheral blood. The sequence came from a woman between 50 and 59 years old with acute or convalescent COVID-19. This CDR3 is CASSEARLAGAQFF. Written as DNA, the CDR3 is TGTGCCAGCAGTGAAGCCCGGCTAGCGGGAGCGCAGTTCTTC.